This T cell receptor (beta chain) is from a study of blood T cell repertoires in COVID-19. Overall study: Researchers got acute and convalescent COVID-19 samples from the United States, Italy and Spain. T cells, B-cell-depleted T cells, or PBMCs provided the cDNA or gDNA that served as material.

This clone is medium-sized within its sample. Looked up from germline, CDR1 is LNHNV and CDR2 is YYDKDF (reference sequence). The CDR3 contains 13 residues. Trimming took off 3 bases at V and 7 bases at J, with 13 bases between the two ends. Original processing methods: Amplified reference gene primers provided the basis for estimating nucleated cell counts. Produced via immunoSEQ multiplex PCR; TCRdb's table is partial and in-frame only. That table gives V, J and clone size, and the DNA gave D and trimming. The sample shows some 58,000 clones, roughly 84% of them seen only once. Sequencing input: peripheral blood. This chain links TRBV15 with TRBJ2-7, with a possible D match to TRBD1 (6 bases). The TCR comes from a man aged 50-59 years with active COVID-19. CDR3 sequence: CATSRSQGREQYF. CDR3 nucleotide sequence: TGTGCCACCAGCAGGTCACAGGGAAGAGAGCAGTACTTC.